One T cell receptor (beta chain) is described in this entry. Random hexamers served to reverse transcribe roughly 0.45 to 1 ug RNA. The authors amplified TCR beta CDR3 across 54 Vbeta and 13 Jbeta using immunoSEQ multiplex PCR. TCRdb recomputed calls from the immunoSEQ multiplex PCR reads with MiXCR, one row per CDR3 protein. The sample holds approximately 260,000 distinct CDR3 sequences, about 96% seen once. The data stem from a study of CD8 T cells in Susac syndrome. About the study: Sequencing included Susac syndrome patients, six of them with active disease and roughly 8 in remission. Patients with Susac syndrome were therapy-naive, on corticosteroids, or on intravenous immunoglobulin alone at the time that blood was drawn.

Germline V gene data show CDR1 as SGHDN and CDR2 as FVKESK. This CDR3 region has 14 residues. V shed 2 bases and J shed 2 bases, with 10 bases lying between them. The chain links TRBV14 to TRBJ2-7; possible D gene TRBD2, 6 bases. Sequences were obtained from CD4+ T cells from PBMCs. The receptor was derived from a human donor with Susac syndrome. CDR3 sequence (DNA): TGTGCCAGCAGCCAATTGGGACTCCCCTACGAGCAGTACTTC. This encodes CASSQLGLPYEQYF.